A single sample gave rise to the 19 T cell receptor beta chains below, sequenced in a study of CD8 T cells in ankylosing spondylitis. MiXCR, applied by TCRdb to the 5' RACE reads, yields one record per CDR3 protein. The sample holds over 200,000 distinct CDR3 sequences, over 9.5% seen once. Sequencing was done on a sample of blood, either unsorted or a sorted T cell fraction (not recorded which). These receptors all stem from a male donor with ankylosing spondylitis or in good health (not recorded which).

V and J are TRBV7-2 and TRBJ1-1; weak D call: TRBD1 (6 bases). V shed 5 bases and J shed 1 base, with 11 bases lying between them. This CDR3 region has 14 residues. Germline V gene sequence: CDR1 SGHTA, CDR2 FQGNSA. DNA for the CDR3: TGTGCCAGCAGCGACCCGGACAGGAACACTGAAGCTTTCTTT. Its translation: CASSDPDRNTEAFF.

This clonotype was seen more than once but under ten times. The CDR3 protein is CASSFDFSGANVLTF. Here the CDR3 DNA reads TGTGCCAGCAGTTTCGATTTCTCTGGGGCCAACGTCCTGACTTTC. The chain couples TRBV12-3 or TRBV12-4 to TRBJ2-6, with D uncertain. The CDR3 extends over 15 amino acids. With 3 bases removed from V and 0 bases from J, the gap between germline ends came to 6 bases.

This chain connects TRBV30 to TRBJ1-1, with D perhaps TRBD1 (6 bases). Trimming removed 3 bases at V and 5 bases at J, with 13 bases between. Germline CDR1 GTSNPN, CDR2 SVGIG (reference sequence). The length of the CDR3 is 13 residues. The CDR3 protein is CAWSSSRGTEAFF. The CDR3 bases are TGTGCCTGGAGCTCATCCAGGGGAACTGAAGCTTTCTTT.

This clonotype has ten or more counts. The CDR3 nucleotides are TGTGCCAGCAGCTTATCGACGGGTGGCTACACCTTC. Protein: CASSLSTGGYTF. The chain combines TRBV7-2 with TRBJ1-2; D is uncertain. Germline loops: CDR1 SGHTA, CDR2 FQGNSA. This CDR3 region has 12 residues. The V end lost 2 bases, the J end lost 7 bases, and 8 bases lay between the germline ends.

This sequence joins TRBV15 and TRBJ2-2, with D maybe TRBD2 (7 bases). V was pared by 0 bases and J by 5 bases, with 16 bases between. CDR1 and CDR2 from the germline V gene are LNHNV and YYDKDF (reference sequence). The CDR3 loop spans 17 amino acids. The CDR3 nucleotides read TGTGCCACCAGCAGAGATGAACAGGGAGGGAAGACCGGGGAGCTGTTTTTT. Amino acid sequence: CATSRDEQGGKTGELFF. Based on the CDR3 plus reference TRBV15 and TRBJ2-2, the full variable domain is DAMVIQNPRYQVTQFGKPVTLSCSQTLNHNVMYWYQQKSSQAPKLLFHYYDKDFNNEADTPDNFQSRRPNTSFCFLDIRSPGLGDTAMYLCATSRDEQGGKTGELFFGEGSRLTVL.

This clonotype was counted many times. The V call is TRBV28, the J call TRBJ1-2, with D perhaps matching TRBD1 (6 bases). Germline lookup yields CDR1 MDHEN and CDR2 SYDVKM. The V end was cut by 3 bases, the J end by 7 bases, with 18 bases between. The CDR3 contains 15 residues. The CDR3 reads CASSFVLQGRAGYTF. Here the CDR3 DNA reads TGTGCCAGCAGTTTTGTTTTGCAGGGGCGAGCTGGCTACACCTTC.

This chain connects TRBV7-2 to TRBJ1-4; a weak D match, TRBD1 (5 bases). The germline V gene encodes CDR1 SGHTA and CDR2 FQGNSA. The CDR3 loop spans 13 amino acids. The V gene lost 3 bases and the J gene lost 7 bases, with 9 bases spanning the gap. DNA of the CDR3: TGTGCCAGCAGCTTTGGGGCGGGTGAAAAACTGTTTTTT. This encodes CASSFGAGEKLFF.

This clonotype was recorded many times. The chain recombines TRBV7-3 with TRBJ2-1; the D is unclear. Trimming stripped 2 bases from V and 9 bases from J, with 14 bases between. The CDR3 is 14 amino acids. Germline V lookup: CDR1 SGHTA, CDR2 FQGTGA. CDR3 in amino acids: CASSLGLEILEQFF. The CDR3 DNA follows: TGTGCCAGCAGCTTAGGCTTGGAAATACTTGAGCAGTTCTTC.

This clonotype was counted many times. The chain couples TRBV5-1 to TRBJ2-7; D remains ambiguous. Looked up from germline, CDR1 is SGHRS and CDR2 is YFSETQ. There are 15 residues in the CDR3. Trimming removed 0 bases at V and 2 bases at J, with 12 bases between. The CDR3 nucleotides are TGCGCCAGCAGCTTGGGAGTAGCCGGCACCTACGAGCAGTACTTC. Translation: CASSLGVAGTYEQYF. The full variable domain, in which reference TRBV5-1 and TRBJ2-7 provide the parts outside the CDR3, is KAGVTQTPRYLIKTRGQQVTLSCSPISGHRSVSWYQQTPGQGLQFLFEYFSETQRNKGNFPGRFSGRQFSNSRSEMNVSTLELGDSALYLCASSLGVAGTYEQYFGPGTRLTVT.

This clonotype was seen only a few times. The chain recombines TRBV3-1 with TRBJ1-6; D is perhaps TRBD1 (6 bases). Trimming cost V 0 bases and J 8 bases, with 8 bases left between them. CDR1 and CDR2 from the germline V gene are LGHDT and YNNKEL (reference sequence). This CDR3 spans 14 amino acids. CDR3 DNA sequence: TGTGCCAGCAGCCAAGAGACAGGCCATTCACCCCTCCACTTT. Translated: CASSQETGHSPLHF. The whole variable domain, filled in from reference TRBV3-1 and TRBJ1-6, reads DTAVSQTPKYLVTQMGNDKSIKCEQNLGHDTMYWYKQDSKKFLKIMFSYNNKELIINETVPNRFSPKSPDKAHLNLHINSLELGDSAVYFCASSQETGHSPLHFGNGTRLTVT.

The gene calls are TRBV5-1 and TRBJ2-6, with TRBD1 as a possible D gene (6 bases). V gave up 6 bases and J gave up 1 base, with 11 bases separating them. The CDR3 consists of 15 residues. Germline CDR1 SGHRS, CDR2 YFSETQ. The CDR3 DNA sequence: TGCGCCAGCACGAATCAGGGGTCTGGGGCCAACGTCCTGACTTTC. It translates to CASTNQGSGANVLTF. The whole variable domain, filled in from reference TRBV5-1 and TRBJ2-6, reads KAGVTQTPRYLIKTRGQQVTLSCSPISGHRSVSWYQQTPGQGLQFLFEYFSETQRNKGNFPGRFSGRQFSNSRSEMNVSTLELGDSALYLCASTNQGSGANVLTFGAGSRLTVL.

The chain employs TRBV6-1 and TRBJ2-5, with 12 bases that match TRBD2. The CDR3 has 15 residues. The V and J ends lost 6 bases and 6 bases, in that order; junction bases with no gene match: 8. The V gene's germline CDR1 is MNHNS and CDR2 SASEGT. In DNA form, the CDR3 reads TGTGCCAGCAGCCGATGGACTAGCGGGGAAAAGACCCAGTACTTC. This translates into CASSRWTSGEKTQYF.

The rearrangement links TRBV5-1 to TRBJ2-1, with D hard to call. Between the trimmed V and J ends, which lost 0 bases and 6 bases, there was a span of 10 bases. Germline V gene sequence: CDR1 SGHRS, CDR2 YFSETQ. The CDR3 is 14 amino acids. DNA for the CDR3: TGCGCCAGCAGCTTGGTCCCCTCCGGCAATGAGCAGTTCTTC. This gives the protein CASSLVPSGNEQFF.

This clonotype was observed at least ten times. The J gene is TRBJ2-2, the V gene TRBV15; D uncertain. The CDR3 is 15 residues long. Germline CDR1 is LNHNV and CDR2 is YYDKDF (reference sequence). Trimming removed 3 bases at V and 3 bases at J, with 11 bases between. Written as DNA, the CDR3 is TGTGCCACCAGCAGTTATAGGGTTGACACCGGGGAGCTGTTTTTT. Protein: CATSSYRVDTGELFF. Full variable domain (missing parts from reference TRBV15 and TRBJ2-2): DAMVIQNPRYQVTQFGKPVTLSCSQTLNHNVMYWYQQKSSQAPKLLFHYYDKDFNNEADTPDNFQSRRPNTSFCFLDIRSPGLGDTAMYLCATSSYRVDTGELFFGEGSRLTVL.

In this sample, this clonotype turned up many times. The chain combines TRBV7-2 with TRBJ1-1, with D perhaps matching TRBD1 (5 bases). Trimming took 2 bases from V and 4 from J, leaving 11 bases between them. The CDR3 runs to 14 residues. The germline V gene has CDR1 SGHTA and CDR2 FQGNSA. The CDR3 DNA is TGTGCCAGCAGCTTAAACAGGCGCGGCACTGAAGCTTTCTTT. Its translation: CASSLNRRGTEAFF.

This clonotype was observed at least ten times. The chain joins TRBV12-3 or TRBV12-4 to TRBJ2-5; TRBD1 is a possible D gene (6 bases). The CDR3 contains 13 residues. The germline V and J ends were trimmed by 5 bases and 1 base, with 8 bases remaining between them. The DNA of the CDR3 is TGTGCCAGCAGTGCAGGGGCCCAAGAGACCCAGTACTTC. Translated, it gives CASSAGAQETQYF.

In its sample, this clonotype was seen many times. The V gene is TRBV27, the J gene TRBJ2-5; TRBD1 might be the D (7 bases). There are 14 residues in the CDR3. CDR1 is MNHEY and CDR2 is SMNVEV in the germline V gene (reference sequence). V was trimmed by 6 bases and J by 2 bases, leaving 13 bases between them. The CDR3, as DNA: TGTGCCAGCAGCCGACAGGGAGGACAAGAGACCCAGTACTTC. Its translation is CASSRQGGQETQYF.

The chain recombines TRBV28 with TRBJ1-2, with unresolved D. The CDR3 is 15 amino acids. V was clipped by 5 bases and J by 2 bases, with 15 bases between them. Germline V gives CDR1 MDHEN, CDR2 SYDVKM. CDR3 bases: TGTGCCAGCAGTACCTCCTCGGACGGGAACTATGGCTACACCTTC. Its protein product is CASSTSSDGNYGYTF.

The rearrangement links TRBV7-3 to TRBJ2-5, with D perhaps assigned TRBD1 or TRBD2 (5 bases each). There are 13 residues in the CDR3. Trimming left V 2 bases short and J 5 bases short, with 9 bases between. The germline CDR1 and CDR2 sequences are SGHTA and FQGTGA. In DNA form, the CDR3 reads TGTGCCAGCAGCTTACTTTGGGGGGAGACCCAGTACTTC. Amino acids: CASSLLWGETQYF.